This entry is about one T cell receptor (beta chain). Antigen specificity is unknown. The CDR3 has 14 residues. Germline trimming cut 0 bases from V and 6 bases from J; bases unmatched to any gene: 2. The germline CDR1 and CDR2 sequences are SGHRS and YFSETQ. These data are taken from a study of shared clonotypes between healthy human individuals. Some clones are missing from TCRdb's copy, which holds only in-frame ones; the method was immunoSEQ multiplex PCR. The sample has over a million clones, roughly 97% seen once. The study, taken as a whole, reports: Generally, estimated richness proved larger in naive subsets than it did in memory subsets.

The TCR sequence derives from a young man in good health. This rearrangement joins TRBV5-1 to TRBJ2-5; 10 bases line up with TRBD1. Source material: naive CD4+ T cells sorted from blood. Indicated subset: CD45RA+ positively selected. The CDR3 loop reads CASSLGTGGQTQYF. CDR3 in DNA: TGCGCCAGCAGCTTGGGGACAGGGGGACAGACCCAGTACTTC.